This TCR beta chain came from a study of identical twins. V lost 3 bases, J lost 0 bases, and 10 bases lay in between. Germline CDR1 SGHDN, CDR2 FVKESK. The CDR3 is made up of 15 amino acids. MiXCR, run by TCRdb on the 5' RACE reads, gives a single entry per CDR3 protein. The data show about 690,000 distinct CDR3 sequences, about 20% seen once. The data also belong to a second study, concerning T cells expressing NK-cell markers. This second study says: Several of the donors also had these clonotypes leading their CD3+CD56-NKG2C+ fraction.

V is TRBV14 and J is TRBJ2-3; D is unresolved. The TCR sequence derives from a woman in her late teens or twenties in good health. Material: PBMCs. Here the CDR3 reads CASSHMLDSTDTQYF. CDR3 DNA sequence: TGTGCCAGCAGCCACATGCTAGATAGCACAGATACGCAGTATTTT.